A single sample gave rise to the 4 T cell receptor beta chains below, sequenced in a study of T cell repertoires in cytomegalovirus infection. Each CDR3 protein is one row after TCRdb ran MiXCR on the reads. The sample lists hundreds of thousands of distinct CDR3 sequences, 20% to 25% seen once, with 8% in the top ten. Sequenced material: CD8+ T cells from PBMCs. All receptors derive from a human donor in good health (CMV status not recorded). Some clones in this sample may be carry-over from other donors' samples.

The table lists this clonotype with many counts. The chain employs TRBV12-3 or TRBV12-4 and TRBJ2-1; D not resolved. The CDR3 is made up of 15 amino acids. The V and J ends lost 6 bases and 4 bases respectively, with 16 bases between them. CDR3 residues: CASRMDSLGYNEQFF. CDR3 bases: TGTGCCAGCAGAATGGATTCCCTGGGGTACAATGAGCAGTTCTTC.

The rearrangement joins TRBV19 to TRBJ2-1; TRBD2 aligns across 7 bases. Germline CDR1 and CDR2: LNHDA and SQIVND (reference sequence). The CDR3 totals 16 residues. V shed 3 bases and J 1 base; nucleotides not matched to a gene: 6. CDR3 region: CASSIDGGLSYNEQFF. DNA for the CDR3: TGTGCCAGTAGTATTGACGGGGGGTTATCCTACAATGAGCAGTTCTTC.

This chain uses TRBV20-1 with TRBJ2-7; D gene unclear. The CDR3 spans 13 residues. V lost 5 bases, J lost 1 base, and 12 bases lay in between. Germline V gene lookup returns CDR1 DFQATT and CDR2 SNEGSKA (reference sequence). CDR3 nucleotides: TGCAGTGCTGGGTCGACCAAATCCTACGAGCAGTACGTC. This encodes CSAGSTKSYEQYV.

This chain connects TRBV4-1 to TRBJ2-1, with D perhaps matching TRBD2 (6 bases). CDR1 MGHRA and CDR2 YSYEKL come from the germline V gene. The CDR3 has 18 residues. The germline V and J ends were trimmed by 1 base and 1 base, with 17 bases remaining between them. CDR3 residues: CASSQGRASAISYNEQFF. The CDR3, as DNA: TGCGCCAGCAGCCAAGGTCGGGCTAGCGCAATTTCCTACAATGAGCAGTTCTTC.